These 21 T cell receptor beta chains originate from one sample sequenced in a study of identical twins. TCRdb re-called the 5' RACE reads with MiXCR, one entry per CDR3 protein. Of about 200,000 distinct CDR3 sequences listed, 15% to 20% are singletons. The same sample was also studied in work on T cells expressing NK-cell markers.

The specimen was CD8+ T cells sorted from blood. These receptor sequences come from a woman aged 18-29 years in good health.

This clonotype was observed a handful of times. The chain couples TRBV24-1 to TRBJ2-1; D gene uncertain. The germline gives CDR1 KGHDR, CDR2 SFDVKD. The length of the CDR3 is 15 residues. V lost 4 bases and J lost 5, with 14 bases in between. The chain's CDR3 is CATSDQSTFDNEQFF. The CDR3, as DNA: TGTGCCACCAGTGACCAGAGTACTTTTGACAATGAGCAGTTCTTC.

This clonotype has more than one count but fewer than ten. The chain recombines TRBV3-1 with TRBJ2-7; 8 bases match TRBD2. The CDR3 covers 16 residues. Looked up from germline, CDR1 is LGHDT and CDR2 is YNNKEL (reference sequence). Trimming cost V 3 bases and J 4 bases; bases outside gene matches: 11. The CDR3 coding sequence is TGTGCCAGCAGCCATGGCCGGGAGGGATATATTTACGAGCAGTACTTC. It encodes CASSHGREGYIYEQYF.

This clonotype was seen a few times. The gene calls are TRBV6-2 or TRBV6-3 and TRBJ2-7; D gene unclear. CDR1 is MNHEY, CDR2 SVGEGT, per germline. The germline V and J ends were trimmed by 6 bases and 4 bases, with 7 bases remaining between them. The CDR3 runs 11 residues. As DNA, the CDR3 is TGTGCCAGCAGCCCTCCATACGAGCAGTACTTC. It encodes CASSPPYEQYF.

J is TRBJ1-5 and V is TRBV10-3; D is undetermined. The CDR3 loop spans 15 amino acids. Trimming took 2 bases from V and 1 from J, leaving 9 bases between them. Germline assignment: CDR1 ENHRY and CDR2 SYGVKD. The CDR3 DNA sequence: TGTGCCATCAGTGAGGATGGAATAAGCAATCAGCCCCAGCATTTT. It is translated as CAISEDGISNQPQHF.

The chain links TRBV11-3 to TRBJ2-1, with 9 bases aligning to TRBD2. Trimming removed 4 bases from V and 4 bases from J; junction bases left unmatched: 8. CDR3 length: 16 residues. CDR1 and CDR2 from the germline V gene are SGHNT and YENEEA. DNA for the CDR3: TGTGCCAGCAGCTCTCGGGAGCGGGAGGATTACAATGAGCAGTTCTTC. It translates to CASSSREREDYNEQFF. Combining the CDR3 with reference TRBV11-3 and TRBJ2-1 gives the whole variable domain EAGVVQSPRYKIIEKKQPVAFWCNPISGHNTLYWYLQNLGQGPELLIRYENEEAVDDSQLPKDRFSAERLKGVDSTLKIQPAELGDSAVYLCASSSREREDYNEQFFGPGTRLTVL.

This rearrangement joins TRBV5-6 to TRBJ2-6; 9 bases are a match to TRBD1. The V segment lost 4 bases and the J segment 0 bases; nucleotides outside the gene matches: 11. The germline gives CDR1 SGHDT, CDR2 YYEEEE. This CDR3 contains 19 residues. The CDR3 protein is CASSMGLGTGHSGANVLTF. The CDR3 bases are TGTGCCAGCAGCATGGGACTCGGGACAGGGCACTCTGGGGCCAACGTCCTGACTTTC.

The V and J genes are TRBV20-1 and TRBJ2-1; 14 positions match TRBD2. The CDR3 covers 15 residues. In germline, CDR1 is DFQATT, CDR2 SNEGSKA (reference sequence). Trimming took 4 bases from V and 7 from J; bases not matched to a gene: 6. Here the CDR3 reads CSANSGTSGRNEQFF. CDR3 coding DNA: TGCAGTGCTAACAGTGGGACTAGCGGGAGAAATGAGCAGTTCTTC.

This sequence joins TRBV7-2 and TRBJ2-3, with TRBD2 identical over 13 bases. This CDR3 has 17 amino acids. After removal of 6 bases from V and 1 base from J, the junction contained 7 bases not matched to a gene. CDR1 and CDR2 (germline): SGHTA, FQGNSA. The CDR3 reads CASRLAGGPGGTDTQYF. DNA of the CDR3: TGTGCCAGCAGACTAGCGGGGGGGCCGGGAGGCACAGATACGCAGTATTTT.

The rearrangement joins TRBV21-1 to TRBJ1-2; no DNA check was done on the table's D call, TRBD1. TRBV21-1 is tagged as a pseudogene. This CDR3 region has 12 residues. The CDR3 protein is CASSKERGGRTF. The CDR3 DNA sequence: TGTGCCAGCAGCAAAGAAAGGGGGGGCAGAACCTTC.

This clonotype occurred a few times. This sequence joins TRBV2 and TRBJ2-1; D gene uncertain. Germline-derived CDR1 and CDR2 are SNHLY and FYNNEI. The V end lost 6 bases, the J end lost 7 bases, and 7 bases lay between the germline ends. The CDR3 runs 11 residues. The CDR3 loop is CASRHGNEQFF. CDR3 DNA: TGTGCCAGCAGGCACGGGAATGAGCAGTTCTTC.

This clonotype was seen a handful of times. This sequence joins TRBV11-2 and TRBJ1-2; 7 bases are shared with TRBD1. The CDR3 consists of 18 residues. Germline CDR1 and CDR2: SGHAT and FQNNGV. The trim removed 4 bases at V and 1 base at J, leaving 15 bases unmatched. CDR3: CASSSPMEGGRVNYGYTF. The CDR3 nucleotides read TGTGCCAGCAGCTCCCCCATGGAAGGGGGCAGGGTTAACTATGGCTACACCTTC.

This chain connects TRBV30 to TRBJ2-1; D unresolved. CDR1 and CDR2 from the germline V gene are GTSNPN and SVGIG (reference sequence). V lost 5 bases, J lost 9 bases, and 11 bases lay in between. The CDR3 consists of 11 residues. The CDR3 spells CAWAGVGEQFF. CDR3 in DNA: TGTGCCTGGGCCGGAGTCGGTGAGCAGTTCTTC.

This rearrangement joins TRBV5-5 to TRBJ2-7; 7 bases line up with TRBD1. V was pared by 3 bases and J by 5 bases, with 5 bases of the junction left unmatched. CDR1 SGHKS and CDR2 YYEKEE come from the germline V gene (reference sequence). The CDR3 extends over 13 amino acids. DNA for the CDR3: TGTGCCAGCAGCTGGACAGGCAGCCACGAGCAGTACTTC. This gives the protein CASSWTGSHEQYF.

In DNA form, the CDR3 reads TGTGCCAGCAGCTTCGGACAGAACTATGGCTACACCTTC. It specifies CASSFGQNYGYTF. V gene TRBV7-9 combines with J gene TRBJ1-2; perhaps TRBD1 as D (6 bases). The CDR3 has 13 amino acids. V was pared by 3 bases and J by 2 bases, with 7 bases between. The V gene's germline CDR1 is SEHNR and CDR2 FQNEAQ (reference sequence).

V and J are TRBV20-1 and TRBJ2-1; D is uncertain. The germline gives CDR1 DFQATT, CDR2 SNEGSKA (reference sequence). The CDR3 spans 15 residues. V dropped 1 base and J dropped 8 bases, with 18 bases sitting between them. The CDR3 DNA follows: TGCAGTGCTAGAGTAATAGGTGGTGGCCGGGATGAGCAGTTCTTC. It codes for CSARVIGGGRDEQFF.

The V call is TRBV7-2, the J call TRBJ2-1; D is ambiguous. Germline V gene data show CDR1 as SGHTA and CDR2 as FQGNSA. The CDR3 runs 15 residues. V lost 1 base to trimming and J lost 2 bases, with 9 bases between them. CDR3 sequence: CASSLDSRPYNEQFF. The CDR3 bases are TGTGCCAGCAGCTTAGACAGCCGTCCCTACAATGAGCAGTTCTTC.

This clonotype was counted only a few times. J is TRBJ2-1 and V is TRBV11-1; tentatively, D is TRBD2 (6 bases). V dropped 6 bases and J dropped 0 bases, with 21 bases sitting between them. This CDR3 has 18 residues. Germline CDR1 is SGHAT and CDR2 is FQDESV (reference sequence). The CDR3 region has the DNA TGTGCCAGCAGTCAACCACGGCAAGGGACTCGCTCCTACAATGAGCAGTTCTTC. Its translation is CASSQPRQGTRSYNEQFF.

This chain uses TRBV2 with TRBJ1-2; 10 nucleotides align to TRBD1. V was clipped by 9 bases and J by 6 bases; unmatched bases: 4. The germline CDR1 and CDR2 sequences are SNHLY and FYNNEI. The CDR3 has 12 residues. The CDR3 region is CARDRGGNGYTF. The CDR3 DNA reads TGTGCCAGGGACAGGGGGGGAAATGGCTACACCTTC.

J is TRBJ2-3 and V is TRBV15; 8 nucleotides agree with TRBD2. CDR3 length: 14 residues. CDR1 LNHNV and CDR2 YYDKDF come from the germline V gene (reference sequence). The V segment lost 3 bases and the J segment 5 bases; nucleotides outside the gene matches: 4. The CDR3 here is CATSSPGGQDTQYF. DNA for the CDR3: TGTGCCACCAGCAGTCCGGGGGGGCAAGATACGCAGTATTTT.

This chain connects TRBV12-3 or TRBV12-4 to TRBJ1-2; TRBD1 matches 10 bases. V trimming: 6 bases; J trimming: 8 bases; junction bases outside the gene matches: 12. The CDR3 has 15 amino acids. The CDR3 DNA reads TGTGCCAGCAGAATACCCGGGACAGGGGAAGACGGCTACACCTTC. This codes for CASRIPGTGEDGYTF.

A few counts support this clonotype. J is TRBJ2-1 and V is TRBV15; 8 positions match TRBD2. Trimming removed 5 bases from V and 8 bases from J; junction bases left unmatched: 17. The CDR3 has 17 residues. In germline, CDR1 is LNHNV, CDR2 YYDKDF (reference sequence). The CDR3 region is CATSPNPGLGPGDEQFF. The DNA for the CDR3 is TGTGCCACCAGCCCGAATCCGGGACTAGGCCCCGGGGATGAGCAGTTCTTC.